Listed below are T cell receptor beta chains from one sample, sequenced in a study of T-cell memory formation after mild COVID-19. Each CDR3 protein gets one entry after TCRdb re-called the 5' RACE reads with MiXCR. The sample carries hundreds of thousands of distinct CDR3 sequences, around a quarter recorded once. The sequenced material came from PBMCs or a T cell subset sorted from them (not recorded which). The receptors here all came from an adult woman who had mild COVID-19 (a few samples of this study predate the infection). Cell type and time point are not known. Each CDR3 is given with its conserved first and last residue. The order of the fields is clone size, J gene, V gene, D gene, CDR3 protein, CDR3 DNA. A D gene is named only where the DNA matches it firmly. Clone sizes are given selectively: once, few, many, or a class where the clone is expanded.

size: .; J: TRBJ1-2; V: TRBV20-1; D: .; CDR3: CSAEAQEINYGYTF; DNA: TGCAGTGCTGAAGCACAGGAGATTAACTATGGCTACACCTTC
size: .; J: TRBJ2-1; V: TRBV3-1; D: TRBD2; CDR3: CASGGGSAGEYREQFF; DNA: TGTGCCAGCGGGGGTGGGTCGGCGGGAGAGTATAGGGAGCAGTTCTTC
size: few; J: TRBJ2-7; V: TRBV9; D: .; CDR3: CASSVVSVGPYEQYF; DNA: TGTGCCAGCAGCGTAGTGTCAGTCGGACCCTACGAGCAGTACTTC
size: few; J: TRBJ2-7; V: TRBV5-1; D: .; CDR3: CASSYQKTDTYEQYF; DNA: TGCGCCAGCAGCTACCAAAAGACGGACACCTACGAGCAGTACTTC
size: .; J: TRBJ1-5; V: TRBV2; D: .; CDR3: CASNSPQGRNQPQHF; DNA: TGTGCCAGCAATTCGCCCCAGGGGCGCAATCAGCCCCAGCATTTT
size: few; J: TRBJ1-1; V: TRBV11-2; D: .; CDR3: CASSLLGAAFF; DNA: TGTGCCAGCAGCTTATTGGGGGCAGCTTTCTTT
size: few; J: TRBJ1-1; V: TRBV10-3; D: TRBD1; CDR3: CAISPRQGTEAFF; DNA: TGTGCCATCAGTCCCCGACAGGGAACTGAAGCTTTCTTT
size: .; J: TRBJ1-4; V: TRBV5-6; D: .; CDR3: CASSLRTGHEKLFF; DNA: TGTGCCAGCAGCTTGAGGACGGGCCATGAAAAACTGTTTTTT
size: .; J: TRBJ2-5; V: TRBV5-4; D: .; CDR3: CASSLATEKETQYF; DNA: TGTGCCAGCAGCTTGGCCACAGAAAAAGAGACCCAGTACTTC
size: .; J: TRBJ1-6; V: TRBV19; D: TRBD1; CDR3: CASSTTGNSTPLHF; DNA: TGTGCCAGTAGTACGACAGGGAATAGTACACCCCTCCACTTT
size: .; J: TRBJ1-1; V: TRBV18; D: .; CDR3: CASSPPGRLRGNGGEAFF; DNA: TGTGCCAGCTCACCCCCGGGTCGATTGCGGGGGAATGGAGGCGAAGCTTTCTTT
size: .; J: TRBJ2-7; V: TRBV5-1; D: .; CDR3: CASSLVGPPSYEQYF; DNA: TGCGCCAGCAGCTTGGTGGGACCCCCTTCCTACGAGCAGTACTTC
size: .; J: TRBJ2-4; V: TRBV29-1; D: .; CDR3: CHRGRGKNIQYF; DNA: TGCCATCGGGGGCGGGGAAAAAACATTCAGTACTTC
size: .; J: TRBJ1-1; V: TRBV20-1; D: .; CDR3: CSARDLGVRTVHWNTEAFF; DNA: TGCAGTGCTAGAGATCTCGGGGTGAGGACAGTACATTGGAACACTGAAGCTTTCTTT
size: .; J: TRBJ1-3; V: TRBV7-9; D: .; CDR3: CASSLAYGGNTIYF; DNA: TGTGCCAGCAGCTTAGCGTACGGCGGAAACACCATATATTTT
size: .; J: TRBJ2-1; V: TRBV29-1; D: TRBD2; CDR3: CSVERGLAVIGNEQFF; DNA: TGCAGCGTTGAACGGGGACTAGCGGTTATTGGTAATGAGCAGTTCTTC
size: many; J: TRBJ2-3; V: TRBV5-1; D: .; CDR3: CASSLERGSTDTQYF; DNA: TGCGCCAGCAGCTTGGAAAGGGGCAGCACAGATACGCAGTATTTT
size: .; J: TRBJ2-7; V: TRBV10-3; D: TRBD2; CDR3: CAISAPAGGEQYF; DNA: TGTGCCATCAGTGCCCCAGCGGGAGGCGAGCAGTACTTC
size: few; J: TRBJ1-1; V: TRBV4-2; D: .; CDR3: CASSQARGLHTEAFF; DNA: TGTGCCAGCAGCCAAGCGCGGGGACTTCACACTGAAGCTTTCTTT
size: few; J: TRBJ2-3; V: TRBV7-8; D: .; CDR3: CASSSLVRGSTDTQYF; DNA: TGTGCCAGCAGCTCGCTTGTTCGCGGGAGCACAGATACGCAGTATTTT
size: .; J: TRBJ2-7; V: TRBV5-1; D: TRBD2; CDR3: CASSLVTSGGTSYEQYF; DNA: TGCGCCAGCAGCTTGGTCACTAGCGGGGGGACCTCCTACGAGCAGTACTTC
size: .; J: TRBJ2-2; V: TRBV29-1; D: .; CDR3: CSALGRAPAYGELFF; DNA: TGCAGCGCCCTGGGCCGGGCCCCAGCCTACGGGGAGCTGTTTTTT
size: few; J: TRBJ1-1; V: TRBV7-2; D: TRBD1; CDR3: CASSSPGQGLTLTEAFF; DNA: TGTGCCAGCAGCTCCCCGGGACAGGGTCTTACTCTCACTGAAGCTTTCTTT
size: .; J: TRBJ2-3; V: TRBV5-1; D: .; CDR3: CASSLLAGIGADTQYF; DNA: TGCGCCAGCAGCTTGTTAGCAGGGATTGGGGCAGATACGCAGTATTTT
size: .; J: TRBJ2-5; V: TRBV11-3; D: .; CDR3: CASSLQGSQETQYF; DNA: TGTGCCAGCAGCTTACAGGGGAGCCAAGAGACCCAGTACTTC
size: .; J: TRBJ1-2; V: TRBV20-1; D: TRBD1; CDR3: CSARVSRESSDRGYGYTF; DNA: TGCAGTGCTAGAGTTAGTCGGGAGAGTTCCGACAGGGGCTATGGCTACACCTTC
size: .; J: TRBJ2-3; V: TRBV12-3/TRBV12-4; D: .; CDR3: CASSFWVDTQYF; DNA: TGTGCCAGCAGTTTTTGGGTAGATACGCAGTATTTT
size: .; J: TRBJ2-5; V: TRBV4-1; D: TRBD2; CDR3: CASSQHGTSQETQYF; DNA: TGCGCCAGCAGCCAGCACGGGACTAGCCAAGAGACCCAGTACTTC
size: .; J: TRBJ2-5; V: TRBV25-1; D: .; CDR3: CASSDRVEETQYF; DNA: TGTGCCAGCAGTGACAGGGTGGAAGAGACCCAGTACTTC
size: .; J: TRBJ2-3; V: TRBV10-3; D: TRBD2; CDR3: CAISDGTSGSTDTQYF; DNA: TGTGCCATCAGTGACGGGACTAGCGGGAGCACAGATACGCAGTATTTT